The clone carrying this TCR beta chain was counted ten times or more. The antigen remains undetermined. The observed sequence ends 3 residues before the CDR3 terminus, with the missing tail filled in from the germline J gene. This sample stems from a study of T cell clonality in common variable immunodeficiency. Equal genomic DNA amounts from CVID and control samples were sequenced. TCRdb's copy holds only in-frame clones and misses some; the assay was immunoSEQ multiplex PCR. The sample shows tens of thousands of clones, none of them appearing just once. V lost 5 bases and J 2 bases, leaving 15 bases between the germline ends. The germline gives CDR1 DFQATT, CDR2 SNEGSKA (reference sequence). The CDR3 is made up of 14 amino acids. Broader study findings: In common variable immunodeficiency, TCR beta chains reportedly carried fewer deletions and N-nucleotide insertions. Patient heterogeneity in the CVID cohort limited correlations between repertoire features and clinical complications. Shared TCRbeta clones were fewer between CVID subjects than controls.

The chain combines TRBV20-1 with TRBJ1-1; perhaps TRBD1 as D (6 bases). Sequencing was carried out using peripheral blood mononuclear cells. The sequence was obtained from a person between 18 and 69 years old in good health. CDR3: CSAPRTEHNTEAFF. The covered CDR3 bases are TGCAGTGCTCCCCGGACAGAACACAACACTGAA.